The 25 T cell receptor beta chains listed next were all sequenced from one sample in a study of CD8+CD57+ T cells in acquired aplastic anemia. Both TCR beta VDJ combination and CDR3 sequence profiling were carried out. Genomic DNA was the template for this profiling. TCRdb reprocessed the reads via MiXCR and lists one record per CDR3 protein. The repertoire includes around 170,000 distinct CDR3 sequences, around 45% of them detected once, and 8.5% to 10% sits in the top ten. Sequencing was done on patients that had shown CD8+CD57+ cell expansion by flow cytometry. Sample: sorted CD4+, CD8+, or CD8+CD57+ T cells (not recorded which) from PBMCs. These receptors were collected from a human donor with aplastic anemia.

This clonotype was seen a handful of times. J is TRBJ1-2 and V is TRBV7-9; 7 bases are a match to TRBD1. Trimming at V came to 5 bases and at J to 0 bases, leaving 6 bases not matched to a gene. The CDR3 extends over 15 amino acids. From germline, CDR1 is SEHNR and CDR2 FQNEAQ (reference sequence). CDR3 protein: CASSRDSLANYGYTF. The DNA for the CDR3 is TGTGCCAGCAGCCGGGACAGCTTAGCTAACTATGGCTACACCTTC.

This chain joins TRBV19 and TRBJ1-2, with D uncertain. In germline, CDR1 is LNHDA, CDR2 SQIVND (reference sequence). V gave up 8 bases and J gave up 3 bases, with 10 bases separating them. This CDR3 contains 12 residues. The CDR3 DNA follows: TGTGCCAGTGGAATCAGGTACTATGGCTACACCTTC. Its protein is CASGIRYYGYTF.

The rearrangement joins TRBV7-2 to TRBJ1-2; D may be TRBD1 (6 bases). CDR1 is SGHTA and CDR2 is FQGNSA in the germline V gene. The CDR3 totals 14 residues. Trimming removed 5 bases from V and 6 bases from J, with 16 bases in between. The CDR3 is CASSPQAGDDGYTF. For the CDR3, the DNA is TGTGCCAGCAGCCCGCAGGCAGGGGACGATGGCTACACCTTC.

This clonotype was detected ten times or more. The J gene is TRBJ2-1, the V gene TRBV7-3, with 7 bases fitting TRBD2. V shed 5 bases, J shed 10 bases, and the junction held 5 bases outside the gene matches. Germline V gene data show CDR1 as SGHTA and CDR2 as FQGTGA. The CDR3 extends over 12 amino acids. CDR3 sequence reads: CASSLSGQEQFF. The DNA for the CDR3 is TGTGCCAGCAGCCTTAGCGGGCAGGAGCAGTTCTTC.

V usage is TRBV29-1 and J usage is TRBJ2-3; 9 nucleotides match TRBD2. Trimming at V came to 4 bases and at J to 5 bases, leaving 10 bases not matched to a gene. Germline CDR1 reads SQVTM; CDR2 reads ANQGSEA. The CDR3 spans 15 residues. This CDR3 is CSVVVLAGAGDTQYF. The DNA of the CDR3 is TGCAGCGTTGTTGTGTTAGCGGGAGCGGGAGATACGCAGTATTTT.

In this sample, this clonotype turned up many times. The rearrangement joins TRBV14 to TRBJ2-7, with D perhaps matching TRBD2 (7 bases). The germline V gene has CDR1 SGHDN and CDR2 FVKESK. The CDR3 is 13 residues long. The V end lost 6 bases, the J end lost 6 bases, and 15 bases lay between the germline ends. The CDR3 loop reads CASSTLRGGEQYF. The CDR3 DNA reads TGTGCCAGCAGTACACTGAGGGGGGGCGAGCAGTACTTC. The complete variable domain, with remaining parts taken from reference TRBV14 and TRBJ2-7, reads EAGVTQFPSHSVIEKGQTVTLRCDPISGHDNLYWYRRVMGKEIKFLLHFVKESKQDESGMPNNRFLAERTGGTYSTLKVQPAELEDSGVYFCASSTLRGGEQYFGPGTRLTVT.

The chain employs TRBV5-1 and TRBJ1-1, with D possibly being TRBD1 (5 bases). V lost 4 bases and J lost 1, with 14 bases in between. Germline V lookup: CDR1 SGHRS, CDR2 YFSETQ. This CDR3 contains 15 residues. CDR3 sequence (DNA): TGCGCCAGCAGCGTCTCCGGGACGGCGAACACTGAAGCTTTCTTT. Protein sequence: CASSVSGTANTEAFF.

This chain links TRBV12-3 or TRBV12-4 with TRBJ1-5; D not resolved. The V end lost 4 bases, the J end lost 6 bases, and 13 bases lay between the germline ends. This CDR3 contains 14 residues. The CDR3: CASSSGRSGQPQHF. CDR3 DNA sequence: TGTGCCAGCAGTTCTGGCAGGTCGGGTCAGCCCCAGCATTTT.

This clonotype was recorded many times. V usage is TRBV24-1 and J usage is TRBJ2-6, with D possibly matching TRBD2 (5 bases). Germline assignment: CDR1 KGHDR and CDR2 SFDVKD. V was clipped by 3 bases and J by 2 bases, with 10 bases between them. The CDR3 is made up of 16 amino acids. This CDR3 is CATSDPRDAGANVLTF. CDR3 DNA: TGTGCCACCAGTGATCCCCGGGATGCTGGGGCCAACGTCCTGACTTTC.

This clonotype appeared a single time. As the CDR3 is not closed by the conserved phenylalanine or tryptophan, this likely results from a read error. The chain joins TRBV6-1 to TRBJ2-7; 7 nucleotides match TRBD2. Germline values: CDR1 MNHNS, CDR2 SASEGT. There are 16 residues in the CDR3. J gave up 2 bases and V 6 bases, and 13 bases lay outside the gene matches. CDR3 DNA sequence: TGTGCCAGCAGCCCCACTAGTAGCGGGCTAACCTACGAGCAGTACTCC. Translated, it gives CASSPTSSGLTYEQYS.

The CDR3 loop reads CSARDVQGLNSPLHF. The DNA of the CDR3 is TGCAGTGCTAGAGATGTGCAGGGTTTGAATTCACCCCTCCACTTT. V usage is TRBV20-1 and J usage is TRBJ1-6, with TRBD1 as a possible D gene (5 bases). Per the germline V gene, CDR1 is DFQATT and CDR2 is SNEGSKA (reference sequence). Trimming shortened V by 0 bases and J by 7 bases, and 13 bases separated the two germline ends. The CDR3 length is 15 residues.

This clonotype appeared many times. The rearrangement joins TRBV5-1 to TRBJ2-7; D is possibly TRBD2 (5 bases). CDR1 is SGHRS and CDR2 is YFSETQ in the germline V gene. The CDR3 has 11 amino acids. V lost 3 bases and J 7 bases, leaving 8 bases between the germline ends. CDR3 in DNA: TGCGCCAGCAGCTCGGGCGGGGAGCAGTACTTC. Its translation is CASSSGGEQYF.

The rearrangement joins TRBV12-3 or TRBV12-4 to TRBJ1-5; 8 bases fit TRBD1. This CDR3 spans 16 amino acids. The junction had 13 bases not matched to a gene; V was cut back by 3 bases and J by 9 bases. CDR3 loop: CASSFMGTGGNLPQHF. The CDR3 DNA reads TGTGCCAGCAGTTTCATGGGCACAGGGGGTAACCTGCCCCAGCATTTT.

This clonotype was counted only a few times. The V gene is TRBV24-1, the J gene TRBJ2-7; D gene uncertain. Germline V gene sequence: CDR1 KGHDR, CDR2 SFDVKD. The CDR3 consists of 12 residues. V lost 1 base and J lost 4, with 4 bases in between. The CDR3 region is CATSDLRYEQYF. In nucleotides, the CDR3 is TGTGCCACCAGTGATTTAAGGTACGAGCAGTACTTC.

This clonotype has a handful of counts. The chain recombines TRBV7-9 with TRBJ1-1, with TRBD1 matching 8 bases. This CDR3 region has 18 residues. V trimming: 2 bases; J trimming: 2 bases; junction bases outside the gene matches: 13. From germline, CDR1 is SEHNR and CDR2 FQNEAQ (reference sequence). The CDR3 sequence: CASSLSKYRTGINTEAFF. DNA of the CDR3: TGTGCCAGCAGCTTATCAAAGTATCGGACAGGGATCAACACTGAAGCTTTCTTT.

This clonotype appeared many times. J is TRBJ2-2 and V is TRBV12-3 or TRBV12-4, with TRBD1 as a possible D gene (5 bases). The length of the CDR3 is 12 residues. V was shortened by 4 bases and J by 7 bases, with 7 bases between the two germline ends. CDR3 in amino acids: CASSYRIGELFF. Written as DNA, the CDR3 is TGTGCCAGCAGTTACAGGATCGGGGAGCTGTTTTTT.

This clonotype has just a few counts. The chain is built from TRBV15 and TRBJ1-2, with D hard to call. The CDR3 covers 14 residues. Germline V gives CDR1 LNHNV, CDR2 YYDKDF (reference sequence). V was clipped by 2 bases and J by 2 bases, with 9 bases between them. The CDR3, as DNA: TGTGCCACCAGCAGAAGGTTGGCCAACTATGGCTACACCTTC. Protein product: CATSRRLANYGYTF.

The chain couples TRBV10-2 to TRBJ2-6; D ambiguous. V lost 4 bases and J lost 1, with 5 bases in between. Germline values: CDR1 WSHSY, CDR2 SAAADI. The CDR3 runs 14 residues. The CDR3 DNA is TGCGCCAGCAGTGTGGAATCTGGGGCCAACGTCCTGACTTTC. Translated: CASSVESGANVLTF.

This clonotype was counted many times. This rearrangement joins TRBV9 to TRBJ2-2, with a weak D call TRBD2 (6 bases). In germline, CDR1 is SGDLS, CDR2 YYNGEE. Trimming took 4 bases from V and 4 from J, leaving 20 bases between them. The CDR3 has 17 amino acids. Written as DNA, the CDR3 is TGTGCCAGCAGCACCTTAGCGGACCCTCAGGGCACCGGGGAGCTGTTTTTT. Its protein product is CASSTLADPQGTGELFF.

This clonotype was detected many times. This rearrangement joins TRBV3-1 to TRBJ2-3, with a weak D call TRBD1 (5 bases). Trimming took 4 bases from V and 6 from J, leaving 14 bases between them. CDR3 length equals 14 residues. Germline values: CDR1 LGHDT, CDR2 YNNKEL (reference sequence). DNA for the CDR3: TGTGCCAGCAGCCCCTCCTTCGCAGGGGATACGCAGTATTTT. It translates to CASSPSFAGDTQYF.

CDR3 nucleotides: TGTGCCAGCAGCTATCGCCATGAGCAGTTCTTC. Translating gives CASSYRHEQFF. This rearrangement joins TRBV12-3 or TRBV12-4 to TRBJ2-1; D remains ambiguous. Deletions cut 6 bases from V and 8 bases from J, with 8 bases between. The length of the CDR3 is 11 residues.

This rearrangement joins TRBV14 to TRBJ2-7, with 9 bases aligning to TRBD1. Germline values: CDR1 SGHDN, CDR2 FVKESK. This CDR3 contains 15 residues. V dropped 5 bases and J dropped 5; count of bases not matched to a gene: 10. CDR3 DNA sequence: TGTGCCAGCAGCTTGGCGGGACAGGGAATCCACGAGCAGTACTTC. This gives the protein CASSLAGQGIHEQYF.

The table lists this clonotype with many counts. The V gene is TRBV7-3, the J gene TRBJ2-1; no firm D call. With 3 bases removed from V and 4 bases from J, the gap between germline ends came to 7 bases. Per germline, CDR1 SGHTA and CDR2 FQGTGA. CDR3 length equals 13 residues. CDR3 sequence (DNA): TGTGCCAGCAGCTTTTTGAGGTACAATGAGCAGTTCTTC. As protein: CASSFLRYNEQFF.

This clonotype showed up just a few times. This chain connects TRBV7-2 to TRBJ2-7, with D hard to call. V lost 2 bases and J 3 bases, leaving 8 bases between the germline ends. This CDR3 is built from 13 residues. Germline-derived CDR1 and CDR2 are SGHTA and FQGNSA. CDR3 region: CASSLSPRYEQYF. The DNA for the CDR3 is TGTGCCAGCAGCTTATCTCCACGCTACGAGCAGTACTTC.

This rearrangement joins TRBV29-1 to TRBJ2-7, with TRBD2 matching 12 bases. This CDR3 region has 15 residues. Per germline, CDR1 SQVTM and CDR2 ANQGSEA. The junction had 8 bases not matched to a gene; V was cut back by 7 bases and J by 1 base. CDR3 residues: CSAGRGLAGSYEQYF. For the CDR3, the DNA is TGCAGCGCCGGGCGGGGACTAGCGGGTTCCTACGAGCAGTACTTC.